Each of the 30 T cell receptor beta chains below was sequenced from the same sample in a study of T cell repertoires in cytomegalovirus infection. These receptors lack a known antigen. TCRdb re-called the reads through MiXCR, storing one row per CDR3 protein. This sample has 700,000 to 900,000 distinct CDR3 sequences, with 25% to 30% found just once. This material consisted of cultured CD8+ T cells from PBMCs, taken from culture after CMV antigen stimulation. The receptors here all came from a human donor in good health (CMV status not recorded). Some clones in this sample may be carry-over from other donors' samples.

The V call is TRBV7-6, the J call TRBJ1-6, with no clear D. V lost 3 bases and J 7 bases, leaving 13 bases between the germline ends. CDR3 length equals 15 residues. From germline, CDR1 is SGHVS and CDR2 FNYEAQ. CDR3 region: CASSLGGGPNSPLHF. The DNA for the CDR3 is TGTGCCAGCAGCTTGGGTGGAGGGCCAAATTCACCCCTCCACTTT.

This clonotype appeared many times. This chain links TRBV7-2 with TRBJ2-1; D gene unclear. The germline gives CDR1 SGHTA, CDR2 FQGNSA. The CDR3 sequence is 17 residues long. Trimming left V 1 base short and J 6 bases short, with 19 bases between. The CDR3 is CASSLVPYQFDPNEQFF. In nucleotides, the CDR3 is TGTGCCAGCAGCTTAGTCCCGTACCAATTTGACCCCAATGAGCAGTTCTTC. The whole variable domain, remainder taken from reference TRBV7-2 and TRBJ2-1, is GAGVSQSPSNKVTEKGKDVELRCDPISGHTALYWYRQSLGQGLEFLIYFQGNSAPDKSGLPSDRFSAERTGGSVSTLTIQRTQQEDSAVYLCASSLVPYQFDPNEQFFGPGTRLTVL.

This clonotype has more than one count but fewer than ten. The rearrangement uses TRBV4-3 and TRBJ2-1, with D tentatively TRBD2 (5 bases). This CDR3 region has 15 residues. V shed 4 bases and J shed 7 bases, with 17 bases lying between them. Germline V gene sequence: CDR1 LGHNA, CDR2 YSLEER. The CDR3 coding sequence is TGCGCCAGCAGCCTCAACGCTCGACTACGGAATGAGCAGTTCTTC. It translates to CASSLNARLRNEQFF.

This clonotype was seen a few times. The rearrangement uses TRBV27 and TRBJ2-3; D may be TRBD2 (6 bases). V dropped 2 bases and J dropped 4 bases, with 16 bases sitting between them. Germline CDR1 reads MNHEY; CDR2 reads SMNVEV (reference sequence). This CDR3 is 16 amino acids long. The CDR3 reads CASSLRRGEGADTQYF. CDR3 DNA: TGTGCCAGCAGTTTAAGGAGGGGAGAGGGTGCAGATACGCAGTATTTT.

This rearrangement joins TRBV6-5 to TRBJ2-7, with TRBD1 identical over 7 bases. J gave up 1 base and V 10 bases, and 10 bases lay outside the gene matches. From germline, CDR1 is MNHEY and CDR2 SVGAGI. This CDR3 has 14 amino acids. The CDR3 sequence: CATRSRQGSYEQYF. Written as DNA, the CDR3 is TGTGCCACCCGCTCACGACAGGGATCCTACGAGCAGTACTTC.

The sample holds a few counts of this clonotype. The gene calls are TRBV27 and TRBJ1-6, with 7 bases aligning to TRBD1. In germline, CDR1 is MNHEY, CDR2 SMNVEV (reference sequence). The CDR3 is made up of 14 amino acids. Trimming at V came to 7 bases and at J to 10 bases, leaving 10 bases not matched to a gene. The CDR3 spells CASNPTGVGSPLHF. The CDR3 DNA is TGTGCCAGCAACCCTACAGGGGTAGGGTCACCCCTCCACTTT.

The gene calls are TRBV6-2 or TRBV6-3 and TRBJ2-1, with a tentative D call TRBD2 (6 bases). From germline, CDR1 is MNHEY and CDR2 SVGEGT. The CDR3 spans 14 residues. Trimming left V 7 bases short and J 9 bases short, with 19 bases between. CDR3 sequence reads: CASTPGLIGVEQFF. The CDR3 DNA reads as TGTGCCAGCACGCCGGGACTCATAGGGGTTGAGCAGTTCTTC.

This clonotype has a count of ten or more. This chain uses TRBV7-2 with TRBJ2-7, with 12 bases fitting TRBD2. Germline CDR1 reads SGHTA; CDR2 reads FQGNSA. V shed 4 bases, J shed 5 bases, and the junction held 3 bases outside the gene matches. The CDR3 sequence is 14 residues long. The DNA for the CDR3 is TGTGCCAGCAGCTCTAGCGGGGGGGCGGACGAGCAGTACGTC. Encoded protein: CASSSSGGADEQYV.

This clonotype was seen only a few times. J is TRBJ1-6 and V is TRBV3-1; TRBD1 matches 7 bases. The CDR3 is made up of 15 amino acids. Trimming took 3 bases from V and 8 from J; bases not matched to a gene: 7. Germline CDR1 LGHDT, CDR2 YNNKEL (reference sequence). CDR3 amino acids: CASSHGQEVYSPLHF. The CDR3 DNA is TGTGCCAGCAGCCACGGACAGGAAGTTTATTCACCCCTCCACTTT.

This clonotype was counted a few times. The J gene is TRBJ2-1, the V gene TRBV12-5; possible D gene TRBD2, 5 bases. This CDR3 region has 15 residues. Germline-derived CDR1 and CDR2 are LGHNT and FRNRAP. V shed 6 bases and J shed 2 bases, with 14 bases lying between them. Written as DNA, the CDR3 is TGTGCTAGTGGGCCCTCGGGGTCCACCTACAATGAGCAGTTCTTC. Translating it yields CASGPSGSTYNEQFF. The full variable domain, in which reference TRBV12-5 and TRBJ2-1 provide the parts outside the CDR3, is DARVTQTPRHKVTEMGQEVTMRCQPILGHNTVFWYRQTMMQGLELLAYFRNRAPLDDSGMPKDRFSAEMPDATLATLKIQPSEPRDSAVYFCASGPSGSTYNEQFFGPGTRLTVL.

This clonotype was counted only a few times. A junction boundary mismatches the germline segment, possibly from a read error. This chain connects TRBV7-9 to TRBJ2-5; perhaps TRBD1 as D (6 bases). Germline V gives CDR1 SEHNR, CDR2 FQNEAQ (reference sequence). This CDR3 is 12 amino acids long. CDR3 bases: TGTGCCAGCAGCCCGCCGACAGGAGCCGTCCCCTTC. As protein: CASSPPTGAVPF. The full variable domain, its missing parts supplied by reference TRBV7-9 and TRBJ2-5, is DTGVSQNPRHKITKRGQNVTFRCDPISEHNRLYWYRQTLGQGPEFLTYFQNEAQLEKSRLLSDRFSAERPKGSFSTLEIQRTEQGDSAMYLCASSPPTGAVPFGPGTRLLVL.

Many counts were recorded for this clonotype. J is TRBJ2-7 and V is TRBV12-3 or TRBV12-4, with D unclear. The CDR3 has 14 amino acids. The germline V and J ends were trimmed by 3 bases and 7 bases, with 16 bases remaining between them. The CDR3 spells CASSFEGSRGEQYF. For the CDR3, the DNA is TGTGCCAGCAGTTTCGAAGGTTCCCGAGGAGAGCAGTACTTC.

J is TRBJ1-1 and V is TRBV3-1, with D perhaps matching TRBD1 (6 bases). The length of the CDR3 is 15 residues. V was cut by 1 base and J by 4 bases, with 13 bases left in between. From germline, CDR1 is LGHDT and CDR2 YNNKEL (reference sequence). The CDR3 DNA reads TGTGCCAGCAGCCAAGGAACAGGGCCAGGCACTGAAGCTTTCTTT. Translating it yields CASSQGTGPGTEAFF.

This clonotype was found many times. The CDR3 DNA reads as TGTGCCAGCAGCTTAGAAAAGGGGGCCAACACTGAAGCTTTCTTT. Translating it yields CASSLEKGANTEAFF. This rearrangement joins TRBV7-6 to TRBJ1-1; 7 bases match TRBD1. This CDR3 has 15 amino acids. Trimming removed 1 base from V and 2 bases from J; junction bases left unmatched: 4. CDR1 is SGHVS, CDR2 FNYEAQ, per germline.

J is TRBJ2-7 and V is TRBV4-2, with 10 bases lining up with TRBD1. With 0 bases clipped from V and 5 bases from J, the junction kept 4 bases outside the gene matches. This CDR3 spans 15 amino acids. CDR1 and CDR2 from the germline V gene are LGHNA and YNFKEQ. CDR3 nucleotides: TGTGCCAGCAGCCAAGAGGGACAGGGGAGCCACGAGCAGTACTTC. This codes for CASSQEGQGSHEQYF.

Many counts were recorded for this clonotype. The V call is TRBV7-3, the J call TRBJ2-3; D tentatively reads TRBD1 or TRBD2 (6 bases each). The CDR3 totals 15 residues. Trimming took off 1 base at V and 5 bases at J, with 13 bases between the two ends. Germline V gene lookup returns CDR1 SGHTA and CDR2 FQGTGA. The CDR3: CASSLNGGQGDTQYF. CDR3 DNA sequence: TGTGCCAGCAGCTTAAACGGGGGCCAAGGAGATACGCAGTATTTT.

V gene TRBV19 combines with J gene TRBJ2-7; possibly TRBD1 for D (6 bases). The germline V gene encodes CDR1 LNHDA and CDR2 SQIVND (reference sequence). V shed 3 bases and J shed 1 base, with 10 bases lying between them. This CDR3 is built from 14 residues. The CDR3 nucleotides read TGTGCCAGTAGTATTTGGGACAATTCCTACGAGCAGTACTTC. Its translation: CASSIWDNSYEQYF.

This clonotype was counted between two and nine times. The V gene is TRBV7-9, the J gene TRBJ2-7; D unclear. The CDR3 consists of 16 residues. The germline V gene encodes CDR1 SEHNR and CDR2 FQNEAQ (reference sequence). V was clipped by 5 bases and J by 3 bases, with 20 bases between them. The CDR3 DNA reads TGTGCCAGCAGCCACGTCCCTAGTTCCCCCTTCTACGAGCAGTACTTC. Translating gives CASSHVPSSPFYEQYF.

This clonotype was recorded once. The chain has TRBV9 and TRBJ2-1, with 8 bases lining up with TRBD1. V gave up 4 bases and J gave up 6 bases; unmatched junction bases: 6. Per the germline V gene, CDR1 is SGDLS and CDR2 is YYNGEE. This CDR3 contains 14 residues. CDR3 protein: CASSPTQGANEQFF. CDR3 coding DNA: TGTGCCAGCAGCCCCACCCAGGGGGCCAATGAGCAGTTCTTC.

There are a few counts of this clonotype. The CDR3 here is CASSPQGYAEAFF. The CDR3 DNA reads as TGTGCCAGCAGTCCGCAGGGTTATGCTGAAGCTTTCTTT. The rearrangement uses TRBV12-3 or TRBV12-4 and TRBJ1-1, with D possibly matching TRBD1 (5 bases). This CDR3 contains 13 residues. Trimming cost V 5 bases and J 6 bases, with 13 bases left between them.

With regard to this clonotype: This may be a read error: a much more frequent sequence differs by one nucleotide. The chain has TRBV6-2 or TRBV6-3 and TRBJ2-5; 7 positions match TRBD1. Germline trimming cut 6 bases from V and 2 bases from J; bases unmatched to any gene: 6. The length of the CDR3 is 14 residues. Germline CDR1 MNHEY, CDR2 SVGEGT. The CDR3 loop reads CASSKDREQETQYF. The CDR3 DNA reads as TGTGCCAGCAGCAAAGACAGGGAGCAAGAGACCCAGTACTTC.

This clonotype showed up just a few times. The chain joins TRBV7-9 to TRBJ2-1; D remains unclear. V was clipped by 4 bases and J by 0 bases, with 16 bases between them. The CDR3 covers 17 residues. The germline gives CDR1 SEHNR, CDR2 FQNEAQ (reference sequence). CDR3 residues: CASSSDFRLSSYNEQFF. The CDR3 coding sequence is TGTGCCAGCAGCTCGGATTTTAGACTGAGCTCCTACAATGAGCAGTTCTTC.

The chain joins TRBV4-2 to TRBJ1-2; maybe TRBD1 (6 bases). This CDR3 is 16 amino acids long. Germline lookup yields CDR1 LGHNA and CDR2 YNFKEQ. V lost 3 bases and J 8 bases, leaving 22 bases between the germline ends. The DNA of the CDR3 is TGTGCCAGCAGCCAGACAGGAAGGGACCCGCGGGTCGGCTACACCTTC. It specifies CASSQTGRDPRVGYTF.

The gene calls are TRBV27 and TRBJ1-1; TRBD1 is a possible D gene (6 bases). The germline gives CDR1 MNHEY, CDR2 SMNVEV (reference sequence). This CDR3 comprises 11 residues. The germline V and J ends were trimmed by 10 bases and 6 bases, with 12 bases remaining between them. CDR3 in amino acids: CAISRGSEAFF. CDR3 DNA: TGTGCCATCTCTAGGGGGTCTGAAGCTTTCTTT.

This chain joins TRBV4-1 and TRBJ1-2; the match to TRBD1 covers 7 bases. This CDR3 is 15 amino acids long. V lost 0 bases to trimming and J lost 3 bases; unmatched junction nucleotides: 4. The germline gives CDR1 MGHRA, CDR2 YSYEKL. CDR3 amino acids: CASSQDNRGDYGYTF. The CDR3 DNA reads TGCGCCAGCAGCCAAGATAACAGGGGTGACTATGGCTACACCTTC.

The chain joins TRBV12-5 to TRBJ2-7; no firm D call. Germline V gene lookup returns CDR1 LGHNT and CDR2 FRNRAP. Trimming pared 4 bases from V and 7 bases from J, leaving 11 bases between. The length of the CDR3 is 12 residues. CDR3 protein: CASGSTGREQYF. CDR3 DNA sequence: TGTGCTAGTGGTTCCACCGGTCGGGAGCAGTACTTC.

The V call is TRBV19, the J call TRBJ1-2; D call uncertain. The CDR3 runs to 13 residues. The V end was cut by 9 bases, the J end by 3 bases, with 14 bases between. CDR1 is LNHDA and CDR2 is SQIVND in the germline V gene (reference sequence). CDR3 DNA sequence: TGTGCCAGCGCCAACGGACTGTACTATGGCTACACCTTC. It translates to CASANGLYYGYTF.

The gene calls are TRBV6-5 and TRBJ2-3, with a possible D match to TRBD2 (6 bases). The CDR3 consists of 15 residues. Germline V gives CDR1 MNHEY, CDR2 SVGAGI. The ends were cut back, 0 bases at V and 4 bases at J, with 11 bases in the middle. CDR3 DNA: TGTGCCAGCAGTTACTCATCTGGGACTTCAGATACGCAGTATTTT. Translation gives CASSYSSGTSDTQYF.

CDR3 loop: CASSWDRATTNNQPQHF. CDR3 nucleotides: TGTGCCAGCAGTTGGGACAGGGCCACGACTAACAATCAGCCCCAGCATTTT. This chain joins TRBV12-3 or TRBV12-4 and TRBJ1-5; 9 nucleotides match TRBD1. Trimming removed 4 bases from V and 3 bases from J; junction bases left unmatched: 10. The length of the CDR3 is 17 residues.

V and J are TRBV14 and TRBJ2-7, with a tentative D call TRBD2 (5 bases). The CDR3 extends over 15 amino acids. The ends were cut back, 5 bases at V and 5 bases at J, with 19 bases in the middle. Germline V CDR1 and CDR2: SGHDN, FVKESK. The CDR3 DNA is TGTGCCAGCAGCTTGAGGGAAGGCTCTTTTGACGAGCAGTACGTC. Protein sequence: CASSLREGSFDEQYV.